This T cell receptor (beta chain) emerged from a study of technical replicates of blood from several donors. In its sample, this clone was seen once. Data came from immunoSEQ multiplex PCR; TCRdb stores just in-frame clones and leaves some out. The sample includes more than 65,000 clones, roughly 94% of them seen just once. V lost 2 bases to trimming and J lost 4 bases, with 20 bases between them. The CDR3 runs 17 residues. Germline V gives CDR1 KGHSH, CDR2 LQKENI. Input material: T cells isolated from PBMCs. This clonotype was sampled from a human donor in good health. This rearrangement joins TRBV18 to TRBJ2-5, with D possibly matching TRBD1 (6 bases). The CDR3 reads CASSPFMGADAGETQYF. CDR3 coding DNA: TGTGCCAGCTCACCATTCATGGGGGCCGACGCGGGAGAGACCCAGTACTTC.